This entry describes one T cell receptor beta chain. The method was immunoSEQ multiplex PCR; TCRdb's version includes in-frame clones alone and lacks a portion of them. The profile shows roughly 260,000 clones, around 87% of them singletons. The data were taken from a study of blood T cell repertoires in COVID-19. After removal of 8 bases from V and 4 bases from J, the junction contained 9 bases not matched to a gene. Per germline, CDR1 ENHRY and CDR2 SYGVKD. The CDR3 length is 14 residues. Specimen: peripheral blood. This clonotype was obtained from a woman aged 45-65 years with acute or convalescent COVID-19. The chain links TRBV10-3 to TRBJ1-1, with 8 bases lining up with TRBD1. Written as DNA, the CDR3 is TGTGCCATCGGAATTGGACAGGGTGTCACTGAAGCTTTCTTT. This encodes CAIGIGQGVTEAFF.